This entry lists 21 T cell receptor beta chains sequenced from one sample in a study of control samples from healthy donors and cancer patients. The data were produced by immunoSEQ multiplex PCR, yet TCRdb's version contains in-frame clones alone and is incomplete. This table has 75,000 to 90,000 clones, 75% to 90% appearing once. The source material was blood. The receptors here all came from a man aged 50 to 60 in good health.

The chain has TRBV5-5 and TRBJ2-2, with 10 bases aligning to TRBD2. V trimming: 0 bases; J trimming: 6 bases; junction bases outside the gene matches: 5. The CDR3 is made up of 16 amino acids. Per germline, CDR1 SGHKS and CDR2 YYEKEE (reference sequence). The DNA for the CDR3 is TGTGCCAGCAGCTTGGTCCTAGCGGGGGATCCCGGGGAGCTGTTTTTT. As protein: CASSLVLAGDPGELFF.

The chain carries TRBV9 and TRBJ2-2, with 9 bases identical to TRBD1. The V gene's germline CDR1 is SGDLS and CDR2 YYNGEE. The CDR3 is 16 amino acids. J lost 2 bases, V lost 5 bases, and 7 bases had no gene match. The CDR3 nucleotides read TGTGCCAGCAGTATATTGGGACAGGGAAACACCGGGGAGCTGTTTTTT. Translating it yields CASSILGQGNTGELFF.

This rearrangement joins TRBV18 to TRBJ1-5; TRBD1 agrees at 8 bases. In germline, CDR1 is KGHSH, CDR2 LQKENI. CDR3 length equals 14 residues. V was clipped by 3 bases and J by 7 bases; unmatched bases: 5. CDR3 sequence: CASSPTDRVQPQHF. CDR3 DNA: TGTGCCAGCTCACCGACGGACAGGGTACAGCCCCAGCATTTT.

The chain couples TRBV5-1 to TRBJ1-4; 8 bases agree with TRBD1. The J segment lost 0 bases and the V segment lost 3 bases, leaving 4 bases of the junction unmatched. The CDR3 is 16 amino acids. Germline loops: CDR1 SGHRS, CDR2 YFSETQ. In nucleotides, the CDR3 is TGCGCCAGCAGCTCCGGACAGGGATCAACTAATGAAAAACTGTTTTTT. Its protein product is CASSSGQGSTNEKLFF.

The CDR3 here is CASSSARQTNTEAFF. The CDR3, as DNA: TGTGCCAGCAGCTCAGCGAGGCAGACGAACACTGAAGCTTTCTTT. The chain links TRBV5-5 to TRBJ1-1; D unresolved. V lost 3 bases, J lost 1 base, and 13 bases lay in between. Germline V gene data show CDR1 as SGHKS and CDR2 as YYEKEE (reference sequence). This CDR3 spans 15 amino acids.

CDR3 loop: CSVDHGLAGVHEQFF. The CDR3 DNA sequence: TGCAGCGTGGACCATGGACTAGCGGGGGTGCATGAGCAGTTCTTC. The J gene is TRBJ2-1, the V gene TRBV29-1, with 13 positions matching TRBD2. The length of the CDR3 is 15 residues. V lost 6 bases and J lost 8; bases outside the gene matches: 10. Germline V CDR1 and CDR2: SQVTM, ANQGSEA.

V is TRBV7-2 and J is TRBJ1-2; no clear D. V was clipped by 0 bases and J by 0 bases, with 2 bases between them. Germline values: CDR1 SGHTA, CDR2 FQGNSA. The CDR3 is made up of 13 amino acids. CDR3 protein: CASSLAANYGYTF. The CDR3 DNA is TGTGCCAGCAGCTTAGCAGCTAACTATGGCTACACCTTC.

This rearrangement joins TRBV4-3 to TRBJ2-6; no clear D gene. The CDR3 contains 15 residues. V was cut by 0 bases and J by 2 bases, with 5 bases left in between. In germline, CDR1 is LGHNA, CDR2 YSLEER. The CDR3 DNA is TGCGCCAGCAGCCAAGACACCCCTGGGGCCAACGTCCTGACTTTC. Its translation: CASSQDTPGANVLTF.

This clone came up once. Here the CDR3 reads CASSQLSNQPQHF. For the CDR3, the DNA is TGTGCCAGCAGCCAACTTAGCAATCAGCCCCAGCATTTT. The chain combines TRBV3-1 (or the pseudogene TRBV3-2) with TRBJ1-5; no firm D call. V lost 2 bases and J 0 bases, leaving 2 bases between the germline ends. The CDR3 extends over 13 amino acids. CDR1 is LGHDT and CDR2 is YNNKEL in the germline V gene (reference sequence).

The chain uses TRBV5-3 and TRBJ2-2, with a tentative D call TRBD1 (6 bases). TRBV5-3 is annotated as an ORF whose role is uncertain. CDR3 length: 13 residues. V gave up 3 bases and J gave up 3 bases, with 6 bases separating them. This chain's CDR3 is CARSYRDTGELFF. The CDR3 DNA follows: TGTGCCAGAAGCTACAGGGACACCGGGGAGCTGTTTTTT.

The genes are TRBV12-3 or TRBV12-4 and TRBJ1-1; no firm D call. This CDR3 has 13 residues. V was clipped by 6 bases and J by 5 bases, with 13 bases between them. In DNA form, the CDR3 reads TGTGCCAGCAGCCGAAGTTCTGGGACTGAAGCTTTCTTT. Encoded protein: CASSRSSGTEAFF.

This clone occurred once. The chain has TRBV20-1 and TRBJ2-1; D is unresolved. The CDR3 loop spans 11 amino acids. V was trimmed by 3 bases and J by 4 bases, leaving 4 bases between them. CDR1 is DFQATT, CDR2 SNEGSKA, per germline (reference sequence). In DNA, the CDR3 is TGCAGTGCTAGGCTGTACAATGAGCAGTTCTTC. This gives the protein CSARLYNEQFF.

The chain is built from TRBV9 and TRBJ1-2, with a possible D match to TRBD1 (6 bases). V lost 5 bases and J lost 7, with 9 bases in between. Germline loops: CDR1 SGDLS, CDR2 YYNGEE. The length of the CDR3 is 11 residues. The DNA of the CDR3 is TGTGCCAGCAGGGGGGCAAGTGGCTACACCTTC. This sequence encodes CASRGASGYTF.

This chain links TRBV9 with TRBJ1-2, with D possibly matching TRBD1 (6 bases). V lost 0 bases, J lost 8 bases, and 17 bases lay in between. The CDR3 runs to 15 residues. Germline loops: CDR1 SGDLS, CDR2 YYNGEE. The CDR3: CASSVAIDRRRGYTF. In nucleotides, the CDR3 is TGTGCCAGCAGCGTAGCCATTGACAGGAGGAGAGGCTACACCTTC.

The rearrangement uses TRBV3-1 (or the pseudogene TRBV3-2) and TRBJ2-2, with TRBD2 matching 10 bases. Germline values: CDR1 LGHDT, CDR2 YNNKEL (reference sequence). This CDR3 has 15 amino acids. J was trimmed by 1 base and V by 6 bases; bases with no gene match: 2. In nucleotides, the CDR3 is TGTGCCAGCAGTCGGACTAGCGGGAACACCGGGGAGCTGTTTTTT. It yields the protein CASSRTSGNTGELFF.

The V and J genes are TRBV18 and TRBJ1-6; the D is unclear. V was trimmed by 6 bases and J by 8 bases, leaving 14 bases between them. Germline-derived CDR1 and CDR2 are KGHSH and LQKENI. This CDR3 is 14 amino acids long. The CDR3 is CASSPDVRDSPLHF. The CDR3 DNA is TGTGCCAGCTCCCCTGACGTACGAGATTCACCCCTCCACTTT.

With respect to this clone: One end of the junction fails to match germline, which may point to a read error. The DNA of the CDR3 is TGTGCCAGTAGACCGGGACAGGACTCTGGAGACACCATATATTTT. Protein sequence: CASRPGQDSGDTIYF. The rearrangement joins TRBV19 to TRBJ1-3; 8 bases fit TRBD1. Germline CDR1 reads LNHDA; CDR2 reads SQIVND (reference sequence). The CDR3 is made up of 15 amino acids.

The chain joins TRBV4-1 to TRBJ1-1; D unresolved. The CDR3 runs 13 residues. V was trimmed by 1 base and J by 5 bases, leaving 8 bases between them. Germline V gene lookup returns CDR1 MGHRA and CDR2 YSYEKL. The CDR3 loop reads CASSQGRGTEAFF. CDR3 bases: TGCGCCAGCAGCCAAGGCCGAGGGACTGAAGCTTTCTTT.

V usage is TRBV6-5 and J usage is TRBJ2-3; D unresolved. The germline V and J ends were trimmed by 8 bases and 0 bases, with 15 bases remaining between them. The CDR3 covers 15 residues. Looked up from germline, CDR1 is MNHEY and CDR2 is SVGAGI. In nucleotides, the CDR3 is TGTGCCAGCCTATTCCAGCTGACTAGCACAGATACGCAGTATTTT. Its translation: CASLFQLTSTDTQYF.

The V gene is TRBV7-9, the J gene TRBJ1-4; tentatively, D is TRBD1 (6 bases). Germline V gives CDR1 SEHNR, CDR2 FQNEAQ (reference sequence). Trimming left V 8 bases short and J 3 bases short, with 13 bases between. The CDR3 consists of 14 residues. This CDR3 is CASGKQGSNEKLFF. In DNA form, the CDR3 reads TGTGCCAGCGGCAAACAGGGATCTAATGAAAAACTGTTTTTT.

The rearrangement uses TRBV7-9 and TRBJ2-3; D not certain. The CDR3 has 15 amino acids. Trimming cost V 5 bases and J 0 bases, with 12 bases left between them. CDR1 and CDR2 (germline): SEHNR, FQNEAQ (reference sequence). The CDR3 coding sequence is TGTGCCAGCAGCCTGGGCAGTCTTAGCACAGATACGCAGTATTTT. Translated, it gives CASSLGSLSTDTQYF.